These 31 T cell receptor beta chains came from one sample sequenced in a study of T cells in Graves' hyperthyroidism and ophthalmopathy. RNA transcripts served as the template for amplifying TCR beta CDR3 regions. The TCR CDR3 first-round RT-PCR relied on the HTBI primer set. Each CDR3 protein is one row after TCRdb ran MiXCR on the multiplex PCR reads. Altogether some 700,000 distinct CDR3 sequences are present, roughly 17% being singletons, with the ten largest covering about 16%. What was sequenced was blood. The receptor source for this set is a man aged 50-60 years with Graves' hyperthyroidism.

The rearrangement links TRBV20-1 to TRBJ2-7, with 7 bases that match TRBD2. This CDR3 is built from 20 residues. Germline CDR1 is DFQATT and CDR2 is SNEGSKA (reference sequence). With V trimmed by 1 base and J by 0 bases, 21 bases remained unmatched. The DNA for the CDR3 is TGCAGTGCTAGAGGGGTCTGGGTGCCCACCCGTGGACTAGACTCCTACGAGCAGTACTTC. Translating gives CSARGVWVPTRGLDSYEQYF.

This clonotype was found a few times. The gene calls are TRBV20-1 and TRBJ2-7, with 15 bases identical to TRBD2. V shed 5 bases, J shed 2 bases, and the junction held 7 bases outside the gene matches. CDR3 length equals 16 residues. The V gene's germline CDR1 is DFQATT and CDR2 SNEGSKA (reference sequence). As DNA, the CDR3 is TGCAGTGCTGGAGGACTAGCGGGAGGGCGTCCCTACGAGCAGTACTTC. Translation gives CSAGGLAGGRPYEQYF.

This clonotype was counted between two and nine times. The CDR3 nucleotides are TGTGCCAGCAGTCCCGGAGCGGGAGAAGGCAATGAGCAGTTCTTC. Its translation is CASSPGAGEGNEQFF. V gene TRBV27 combines with J gene TRBJ2-1; 8 bases agree with TRBD2. The CDR3 runs to 15 residues. Germline CDR1 MNHEY, CDR2 SMNVEV (reference sequence). V lost 5 bases and J lost 6; bases outside the gene matches: 9.

The table lists this clonotype with many counts. V and J are TRBV12-3 or TRBV12-4 and TRBJ2-1; TRBD2 aligns across 8 bases. V shed 2 bases and J 3 bases; nucleotides not matched to a gene: 6. This CDR3 region has 16 residues. CDR3 coding DNA: TGTGCCAGCAGTTTATCTCGGCGGGAGGACTACAATGAGCAGTTCTTC. This gives the protein CASSLSRREDYNEQFF.

This clonotype has a count of ten or more. V gene TRBV6-6 combines with J gene TRBJ2-7; D is ambiguous. This CDR3 contains 15 residues. Trimming removed 0 bases from V and 2 bases from J, with 11 bases in between. Germline-derived CDR1 and CDR2 are MNHNY and SVGAGI (reference sequence). CDR3: CASSYSGKKPYEQYF. CDR3 in DNA: TGTGCCAGCAGTTACTCGGGAAAGAAGCCCTACGAGCAGTACTTC.

In this sample, this clonotype turned up many times. This chain uses TRBV7-9 with TRBJ1-1; perhaps TRBD1 as D (6 bases). Germline V lookup: CDR1 SEHNR, CDR2 FQNEAQ (reference sequence). Trimming cost V 5 bases and J 5 bases, with 21 bases left between them. The CDR3 totals 16 residues. This CDR3 reads CASSHHRETGKTEAFF. The CDR3 region has the DNA TGTGCCAGCAGCCATCACAGGGAAACGGGGAAAACTGAAGCTTTCTTT.

There are many counts of this clonotype. This chain uses TRBV30 with TRBJ1-4, with TRBD1 as a possible D gene (6 bases). The V end was cut by 2 bases, the J end by 5 bases, with 15 bases between. This CDR3 has 15 residues. Germline V CDR1 and CDR2: GTSNPN, SVGIG (reference sequence). CDR3 residues: CAWSPATGPNEKLFF. DNA of the CDR3: TGTGCCTGGAGTCCCGCGACAGGACCGAATGAAAAACTGTTTTTT.

This clonotype came up a few times. The CDR3 loop reads CASSVGQGAVNEQFF. CDR3 DNA: TGCGCCAGCAGCGTGGGACAGGGGGCTGTCAATGAGCAGTTCTTC. This rearrangement joins TRBV5-1 to TRBJ2-1, with 12 nucleotides matching TRBD1. CDR3 size: 15 residues. V lost 4 bases and J lost 6; bases outside the gene matches: 5. Germline lookup yields CDR1 SGHRS and CDR2 YFSETQ.

This sequence joins TRBV5-1 and TRBJ2-7; D perhaps matches TRBD2 (6 bases). Trimming took 2 bases from V and 2 from J, leaving 11 bases between them. The germline gives CDR1 SGHRS, CDR2 YFSETQ. The CDR3 contains 14 residues. The CDR3 reads CASSLGTETYEQYF. The CDR3 DNA reads TGCGCCAGCAGCTTAGGGACTGAGACCTACGAGCAGTACTTC.

The rearrangement uses TRBV20-1 and TRBJ2-7, with TRBD2 matching 10 bases. Germline V lookup: CDR1 DFQATT, CDR2 SNEGSKA (reference sequence). V shed 1 base, J shed 2 bases, and the junction held 5 bases outside the gene matches. The CDR3 spans 15 residues. CDR3 sequence: CSARGEREGTYEQYF. CDR3 sequence (DNA): TGCAGTGCTAGAGGGGAGCGGGAGGGGACCTACGAGCAGTACTTC.

This CDR3 is CASSTRQGGYTF. The CDR3 DNA reads as TGTGCCAGCAGCACCCGACAGGGAGGCTACACCTTC. The genes are TRBV7-6 and TRBJ1-2; 7 nucleotides agree with TRBD1. The CDR3 has 12 amino acids. The germline V gene has CDR1 SGHVS and CDR2 FNYEAQ. Trimming removed 5 bases from V and 8 bases from J; junction bases left unmatched: 5.

The genes are TRBV28 and TRBJ1-2; D is possibly TRBD1 (6 bases). This CDR3 spans 15 amino acids. V lost 3 bases to trimming and J lost 2 bases, with 13 bases between them. Germline-derived CDR1 and CDR2 are MDHEN and SYDVKM. The CDR3 loop is CASSFAWGRNYGYTF. For the CDR3, the DNA is TGTGCCAGCAGTTTCGCCTGGGGGCGAAACTATGGCTACACCTTC.

The chain employs TRBV6-1 and TRBJ2-3; 8 bases line up with TRBD2. Germline CDR1 MNHNS, CDR2 SASEGT. V dropped 2 bases and J dropped 4; count of bases not matched to a gene: 17. The CDR3 is 19 residues long. CDR3 nucleotide sequence: TGTGCCAGCAGTGAATATTCTAGCGGGCGCCACCGACCCCCAGATACGCAGTATTTT. Translation: CASSEYSSGRHRPPDTQYF.

The chain couples TRBV14 to TRBJ1-1, with D uncertain. CDR3 length: 13 amino acids. Germline assignment: CDR1 SGHDN and CDR2 FVKESK. Between the trimmed V and J ends, which lost 4 bases and 9 bases, there was a span of 15 bases. The CDR3 region has the DNA TGTGCCAGCAGCCGTACCGACGGCAGGAAAGCTTTCTTT. It encodes CASSRTDGRKAFF. Full variable domain (missing parts from reference TRBV14 and TRBJ1-1): EAGVTQFPSHSVIEKGQTVTLRCDPISGHDNLYWYRRVMGKEIKFLLHFVKESKQDESGMPNNRFLAERTGGTYSTLKVQPAELEDSGVYFCASSRTDGRKAFFGQGTRLTVV.

With regard to this clonotype: One junction end does not reproduce the germline sequence, and a read error may be involved. The chain carries TRBV5-6 and TRBJ1-5; D gene uncertain. This CDR3 region has 13 residues. Germline lookup yields CDR1 SGHDT and CDR2 YYEEEE. The CDR3 nucleotides are TGTGTCAGCAGCTCCATGGGCAATCAGCCCCAGCATTTT. Protein: CVSSSMGNQPQHF.

J is TRBJ2-1 and V is TRBV25-1; 7 nucleotides agree with TRBD2. Per germline, CDR1 MGHDK and CDR2 SYGVNS. This CDR3 is 13 amino acids long. The J segment lost 5 bases and the V segment lost 3 bases, leaving 1 base of the junction unmatched. Here the CDR3 DNA reads TGTGCCAGCAGTGACCTAGCGGACAATGAGCAGTTCTTC. This sequence encodes CASSDLADNEQFF.

The V gene is TRBV28, the J gene TRBJ1-4; tentatively, D is TRBD1 (6 bases). V was shortened by 7 bases and J by 2 bases, with 14 bases between the two germline ends. The CDR3 has 15 amino acids. Per germline, CDR1 MDHEN and CDR2 SYDVKM. The CDR3 region has the DNA TGTGCCAGCAAGAGGGGGGGTCGGACTAATGAAAAACTGTTTTTT. This gives the protein CASKRGGRTNEKLFF.

This clonotype was found a few times. This CDR3 reads CASRGGRAGLAEAFF. Written as DNA, the CDR3 is TGTGCCAGTAGGGGAGGGAGGGCTGGACTCGCTGAAGCTTTCTTT. The V gene is TRBV19, the J gene TRBJ1-1; D is uncertain. CDR1 is LNHDA, CDR2 SQIVND, per germline (reference sequence). The V end was cut by 6 bases, the J end by 6 bases, with 20 bases between. The CDR3 length is 15 residues.

This clonotype was counted a few times. The chain combines TRBV24-1 with TRBJ2-2; TRBD1 or TRBD2 may be the D gene (5 bases each). Trimming took off 2 bases at V and 5 bases at J, with 23 bases between the two ends. The CDR3 has 19 amino acids. Per the germline V gene, CDR1 is KGHDR and CDR2 is SFDVKD. CDR3 nucleotide sequence: TGTGCCACCAGTGATTCCTGGCACCGGGACGAAGGCGATACCGGGGAGCTGTTTTTT. This sequence encodes CATSDSWHRDEGDTGELFF.

This clonotype was detected a few times. V is TRBV19 and J is TRBJ2-5; D may be TRBD1 or TRBD2 (6 bases each). CDR1 is LNHDA, CDR2 SQIVND, per germline (reference sequence). This CDR3 comprises 14 residues. V was pared by 5 bases and J by 0 bases, with 10 bases between. The CDR3 DNA reads as TGTGCCAGTAGTGCAGGGGAGGACCAAGAGACCCAGTACTTC. Encoded protein: CASSAGEDQETQYF.

The table lists this clonotype with a few counts. The chain recombines TRBV20-1 with TRBJ2-1; 13 bases are shared with TRBD2. J gave up 6 bases and V 5 bases, and 10 bases lay outside the gene matches. This CDR3 is built from 16 residues. Germline CDR1 reads DFQATT; CDR2 reads SNEGSKA (reference sequence). CDR3 DNA: TGCAGTGCTCTATCACTCGGGACTAGCGGGACCAATGAGCAGTTCTTC. Residues: CSALSLGTSGTNEQFF.

The chain couples TRBV13 to TRBJ1-4; 7 bases match TRBD1. The V gene end was trimmed by 6 bases and the J gene end by 3 bases; junction bases not matched to a gene: 7. In germline, CDR1 is PRHDT, CDR2 FYEKMQ (reference sequence). The CDR3 length is 15 residues. The DNA for the CDR3 is TGTGCCAGCAGTTACAGGGGACCACCTAATGAAAAACTGTTTTTT. Its protein is CASSYRGPPNEKLFF.

CDR3 nucleotides: TGTGCCAGCAGTTCCATGAGCGGGATGTGGGAAGAGACCCAGTACTTC. Its protein product is CASSSMSGMWEETQYF. The chain employs TRBV12-3 or TRBV12-4 and TRBJ2-5; TRBD2 aligns across 7 bases. The CDR3 sequence is 16 residues long. With 4 bases clipped from V and 3 bases from J, the junction kept 11 bases outside the gene matches.

There are many counts of this clonotype. The chain joins TRBV11-2 to TRBJ1-4; 7 nucleotides align to TRBD1. Germline-derived CDR1 and CDR2 are SGHAT and FQNNGV. J lost 8 bases, V lost 5 bases, and 8 bases had no gene match. The CDR3 totals 14 residues. In DNA, the CDR3 is TGTGCCAGCAGCCAGACAGGGATGGGAGAAAAACTGTTTTTT. Translating it yields CASSQTGMGEKLFF.

This clonotype was seen many times. The chain carries TRBV9 and TRBJ2-1; 12 nucleotides agree with TRBD1. This CDR3 is built from 15 residues. Germline CDR1 and CDR2: SGDLS and YYNGEE. J was trimmed by 8 bases and V by 4 bases; bases with no gene match: 7. CDR3 protein: CASSSTGTGGYEQFF. The CDR3 DNA is TGTGCCAGCAGCTCGACCGGGACAGGGGGCTATGAGCAGTTCTTC.

The gene calls are TRBV11-2 and TRBJ1-1, with D unclear. The CDR3 spans 14 residues. V was pared by 2 bases and J by 6 bases, with 13 bases between. Per germline, CDR1 SGHAT and CDR2 FQNNGV. CDR3 region: CASSLPTTEAEAFF. DNA of the CDR3: TGTGCCAGCAGCTTACCCACGACTGAGGCTGAAGCTTTCTTT.

This clonotype was seen repeatedly, ten times or more. The chain joins TRBV12-3 or TRBV12-4 to TRBJ1-4; 7 bases fit TRBD1. The trim removed 3 bases at V and 0 bases at J, leaving 10 bases unmatched. The CDR3 is made up of 18 amino acids. In DNA, the CDR3 is TGTGCCAGCAGTTTGGGGAGGGACAGAACCGCAACTAATGAAAAACTGTTTTTT. Amino acids: CASSLGRDRTATNEKLFF.

This clonotype came up many times. The V call is TRBV28, the J call TRBJ1-2; the match to TRBD1 covers 9 bases. CDR3 length: 14 residues. V shed 6 bases and J 7 bases; nucleotides not matched to a gene: 9. The germline gives CDR1 MDHEN, CDR2 SYDVKM. The CDR3: CASRTGGVFSGYTF. CDR3 bases: TGTGCCAGCAGAACAGGGGGCGTATTCAGTGGCTACACCTTC.

The chain carries TRBV5-1 and TRBJ2-1; 8 bases agree with TRBD1. CDR3 size: 13 residues. Germline CDR1 and CDR2: SGHRS and YFSETQ. V trimming: 4 bases; J trimming: 13 bases; junction bases outside the gene matches: 10. In DNA form, the CDR3 reads TGCGCCAGCAGCGAAGGACAGGGTCAGGGTCAGTTCTTC. This translates into CASSEGQGQGQFF.

V and J are TRBV6-1 and TRBJ2-2, with 8 bases that match TRBD1. CDR1 MNHNS and CDR2 SASEGT come from the germline V gene. CDR3 length: 16 residues. The V segment lost 6 bases and the J segment 2 bases; nucleotides outside the gene matches: 8. CDR3 nucleotide sequence: TGTGCCAGCAGCTCCCACGGGACAGGTAACACCGGGGAGCTGTTTTTT. It translates to CASSSHGTGNTGELFF.

This clonotype was counted between two and nine times. This chain joins TRBV28 and TRBJ2-5, with D hard to call. This CDR3 has 16 residues. Germline loops: CDR1 MDHEN, CDR2 SYDVKM. V lost 3 bases and J lost 1, with 15 bases in between. This CDR3 is CASSFWTADPQETQYF. In DNA, the CDR3 is TGTGCCAGCAGTTTCTGGACGGCGGACCCCCAAGAGACCCAGTACTTC.